This T cell receptor beta chain was sequenced during a study of blood T cell repertoires in COVID-19 (dated by TCRdb to 2019 to 2021). Some background on the complete study: Samples covering the acute and convalescent phases of COVID-19 were provided by collaborators in the United States, Italy and Spain. The dataset comprised deeply sampled blood TCRbeta repertoires from subjects exposed to, actively infected with, or recovered from COVID-19. Nearly every sample came with metadata listing a de-identified subject ID, COVID-19 status, age in years and sex. The repertoires were released in a freely available public database meant as a resource for research on the immune response to SARS-CoV-2. The material from the prospective study consisted of cDNA or gDNA derived from T cells, B-cell-depleted T cells, or PBMCs. The samples were drawn from the first 160 participants of the ongoing ImmuneRACE study and from 950 to 1,500 subjects provided by 6 global collaborators. Where available, HLA class I and class II types were taken from metadata supplied by the sample provider and were not determined by assay-based typing. General study outcomes and caveats: How much clinical and demographic metadata was included differed by source and by participant, and the metadata was provided uncurated.

A remark on this clone: Its antigen is unknown. Base quality data are lacking; no much larger clone is found one base away.

The CDR3, cysteine through phenylalanine, is 19 amino acids long. Just CDR3 DNA is preserved here, 57 bases in frame from base 1. V is cut back by 5 bases and J by 2 bases, with 17 bases in the junction unmatched. CDR1 SEHNR and CDR2 FQNEAQ are derived from the germline V gene (reference sequence). Collaborating institutions collected whole blood in K2EDTA tubes following their own protocols. For TCRbeta analysis, collaborator samples were shipped as frozen whole blood, as isolated PBMCs, or as DNA extracted from either sample type. TCRbeta CDR3 regions were amplified from genomic DNA using the immunoSEQ Assay, a bias-controlled multiplex PCR. The paper's data handling went like this. Nucleated cell counts per sample were estimated from amplification of reference gene primers within the assay. To quantify the absolute abundance of each unique TCRbeta CDR3 rearrangement, sequence reads were collapsed and filtered. Productive Simpson clonality was computed per sample as the square root of Simpson's diversity index over productive rearrangements. Drawn from immuneACCESS, this table holds only the in-frame rearrangements with V and J called that TCRdb kept. Clones are partly lost; checked studies trace under half to an unresolved V gene and leave the rest unexplained. That table gives V, J and clone size, and the DNA gave D and trimming. The table for this sample lists about 250,000 clones; 60% to 75% of them were counted only once. The ten largest clones take up about 3.5% of the sample.

This sequence uses TRBV7-9 and TRBJ1-3; the junction holds 8 bases that match TRBD1. Material for sequencing was peripheral blood. The receptor was isolated from a woman at least 80 years old with acute or convalescent COVID-19. The bases read TGTGCCAGCAGCCCGCGAGGCCCGGGACAGGCGGGCGCTGGAAACACCATATATTTT. Translated, this is CASSPRGPGQAGAGNTIYF.